This T cell receptor beta chain was documented in a study of blood T cell repertoires in COVID-19 (dated by TCRdb to about 2020). In terms of the full investigation: The collaborator samples originated in the United States, Italy and Spain and spanned the acute and convalescent phases of COVID-19. A freely available public database, intended as a resource for researchers studying the immune response to SARS-CoV-2, is where the repertoires were released. The dataset comprised deeply sampled blood TCRbeta repertoires from subjects exposed to, actively infected with, or recovered from COVID-19. Samples were obtained from the ongoing ImmuneRACE study (first 160 participants) and from over 1,000 subjects provided by 6 global collaborators. Nearly every sample came with metadata listing a de-identified subject ID, COVID-19 status, age in years and sex. Where available, HLA class I and class II types were taken from metadata supplied by the sample provider and were not determined by assay-based typing. The material from the prospective study consisted of cDNA or gDNA derived from T cells, B-cell-depleted T cells, or PBMCs.

In regard to this clone: Its binding antigen is unknown. No per-base quality is available; no much larger clone lies one base away.

TCRbeta CDR3 regions were amplified from genomic DNA using the immunoSEQ Assay, a bias-controlled multiplex PCR. The study's own analysis went as follows. Within the assay, amplification of reference gene primers was used to estimate how many nucleated cells each sample contained. To quantify the absolute abundance of each unique TCRbeta CDR3 rearrangement, sequence reads were collapsed and filtered. For each sample, productive Simpson clonality was calculated as the square root of Simpson's diversity index across productive rearrangements. The clones in this table, taken by TCRdb from immuneACCESS, are in-frame only. Not every clone is retained; where verified, under half of the shortfall comes from an unresolved V gene, and the cause of the rest is unknown. V and J calls and clone size are as listed in that table; D and trimming were resolved from the DNA. The table for this sample lists hundreds of thousands of clones; about 87% of them were counted only once. The ten largest clones take up about 3% of the sample.

Enrolling through a virtual design, the prospective study's participants ranged in age from roughly 18 to 89 years and lived across 24 United States geographic areas. In the prospective study, participants were assigned to cohorts based on the clinical history participants reported in a screening survey and a study questionnaire. Recovered participants in ImmuneRACE Cohort 3 were defined as having two consecutive negative NP/OP PCR tests, clearance from a healthcare professional, or resolution of symptoms. In the prospective study, mobile phlebotomists collected whole blood, serum and a nasopharyngeal or oropharyngeal swab from each participant. Prospective study participants could optionally give additional blood draws and questionnaires over a roughly two-month period. Before DNA extraction, blood samples from the prospective study were shipped at room temperature or frozen. Points the paper makes about the study in general: The amount of clinical and demographic metadata varied by source and participant and was provided uncurated.

From V the trimming removes 5 bases and from J it removes 0 bases, while the gene matches leave 4 bases of the junction unaccounted for. CDR1 and CDR2 were assigned from the germline V gene as SGHTA and FQGNSA. From the cysteine up to the phenylalanine, the CDR3 has a length of 17 residues. CDR3 DNA is the only sequence kept; it has 51 bases, read in frame from the first base. The sample consisted of PBMCs or T cells enriched from blood (not recorded which). The sequence joins TRBV7-2 to TRBJ2-1; 13 bases in between match TRBD2. This TCR was recovered from a woman aged 45 to 65 who had recovered from COVID-19. The CDR3 protein is CASSTRLAGGSYNEQFF. The nucleotide sequence is TGTGCCAGCAGCACGAGACTAGCGGGAGGCTCCTACAATGAGCAGTTCTTC.